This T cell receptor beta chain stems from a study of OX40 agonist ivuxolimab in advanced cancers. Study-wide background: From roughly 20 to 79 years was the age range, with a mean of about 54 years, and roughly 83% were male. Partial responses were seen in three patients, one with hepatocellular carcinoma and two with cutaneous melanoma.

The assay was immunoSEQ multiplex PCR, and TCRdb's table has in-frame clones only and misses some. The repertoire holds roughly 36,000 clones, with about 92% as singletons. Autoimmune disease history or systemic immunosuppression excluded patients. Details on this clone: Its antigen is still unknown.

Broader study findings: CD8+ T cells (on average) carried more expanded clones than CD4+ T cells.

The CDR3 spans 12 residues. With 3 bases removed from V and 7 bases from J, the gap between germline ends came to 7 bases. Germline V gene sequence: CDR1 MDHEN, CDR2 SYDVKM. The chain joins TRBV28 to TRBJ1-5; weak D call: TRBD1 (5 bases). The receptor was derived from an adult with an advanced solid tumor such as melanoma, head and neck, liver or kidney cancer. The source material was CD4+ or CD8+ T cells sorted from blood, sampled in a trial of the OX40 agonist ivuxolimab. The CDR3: CASSFGAQPQHF. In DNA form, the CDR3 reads TGTGCCAGCAGTTTCGGGGCCCAGCCCCAGCATTTT.